This TCR beta chain came from a study of CD8+ T cells in alopecia areata. Isolated RNA was reverse transcribed into cDNA used as the sequencing template. Generated by immunoSEQ multiplex PCR, the TCRdb table keeps only in-frame clones and is missing some. The profile covers 200,000 to 250,000 clones, with 50% to 70% appearing a single time and 1.6% taken by the ten largest. This sample's treatment: oral pan-JAK inhibitor, 5-10 mg twice daily. The trim removed 3 bases at V and 4 bases at J, leaving 10 bases unmatched. CDR3 size: 16 residues. CDR1 LGHNA and CDR2 YSLEER come from the germline V gene. Sequenced here: CD4+ T cells sorted from blood, sampled at week 4, from a patient treated with tofacitinib. This rearrangement joins TRBV4-3 to TRBJ1-2; 8 bases line up with TRBD1. The clonotype was recovered from a human donor with alopecia areata. CDR3 DNA: TGCGCCAGCAGCCACACCAGGACAGGGCTCAGCTATGGCTACACCTTC. This gives the protein CASSHTRTGLSYGYTF.